This T cell receptor (beta chain) was captured in a study of cytomegalovirus exposure and HLA in healthy donors. Study-level results: A classifier reportedly called cytomegalovirus status with high sensitivity and specificity.

CDR3 length: 15 amino acids. With 1 base removed from V and 6 bases from J, the gap between germline ends came to 15 bases. Germline V gene sequence: CDR1 SGHVS, CDR2 FQNEAQ. PCR was performed using 60 Vbeta and 13 Jbeta primers. Method: immunoSEQ multiplex PCR; TCRdb's copy keeps in-frame clones and lacks some. The table includes under 150,000 clones, about four fifths detected once. On this clone itself: Its antigen remains unknown.

V gene TRBV7-8 combines with J gene TRBJ1-1, with D tentatively TRBD1 (6 bases). The sequencing input was PBMCs. The receptor comes from a male donor in good health and CMV-seronegative. CDR3 in amino acids: CASSLVQGLLAEAFF. Written as DNA, the CDR3 is TGTGCCAGCAGCTTAGTACAGGGTCTTCTTGCTGAAGCTTTCTTT.